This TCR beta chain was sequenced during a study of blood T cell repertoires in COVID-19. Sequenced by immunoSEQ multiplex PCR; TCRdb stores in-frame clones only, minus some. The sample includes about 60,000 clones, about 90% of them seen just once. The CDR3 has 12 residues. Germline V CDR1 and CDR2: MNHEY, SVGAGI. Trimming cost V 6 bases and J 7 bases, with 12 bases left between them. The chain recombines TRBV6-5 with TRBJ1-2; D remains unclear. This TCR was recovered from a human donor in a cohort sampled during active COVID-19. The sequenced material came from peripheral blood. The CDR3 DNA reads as TGTGCCAGCAGGAACCAGCCGGGTGGCTACACCTTC. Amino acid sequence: CASRNQPGGYTF.